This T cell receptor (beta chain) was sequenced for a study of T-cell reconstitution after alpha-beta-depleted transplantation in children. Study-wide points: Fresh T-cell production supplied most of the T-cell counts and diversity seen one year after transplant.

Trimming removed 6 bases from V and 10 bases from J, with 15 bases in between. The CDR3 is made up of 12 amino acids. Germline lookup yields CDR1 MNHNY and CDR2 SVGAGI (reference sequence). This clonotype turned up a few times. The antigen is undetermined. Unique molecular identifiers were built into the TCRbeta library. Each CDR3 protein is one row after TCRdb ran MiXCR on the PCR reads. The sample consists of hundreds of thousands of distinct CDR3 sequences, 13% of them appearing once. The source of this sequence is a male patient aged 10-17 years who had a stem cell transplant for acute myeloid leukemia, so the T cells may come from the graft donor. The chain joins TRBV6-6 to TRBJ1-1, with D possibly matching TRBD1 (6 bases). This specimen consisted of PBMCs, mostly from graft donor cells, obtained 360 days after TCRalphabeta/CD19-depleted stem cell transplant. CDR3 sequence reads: CASRSHREGAFF. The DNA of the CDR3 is TGTGCCAGCAGGTCCCACAGGGAGGGAGCTTTCTTT.